A selection of T cell receptor beta chains follows, all from one sample in a study of blood T cell repertoires in COVID-19. Only in-frame clones appear in the TCRdb table, and some are missing; sequencing was by immunoSEQ multiplex PCR. This table has tens of thousands of clones, 65% to 90% appearing once. What was sequenced was peripheral blood. All receptors derive from a human donor in a cohort sampled during active COVID-19. Both conserved end residues are part of each CDR3. D genes are given only for firm matches. Not all rows give a size; the values are once, few, many and, for expanded clones, a class.

NA	TRBJ1-5	TRBV19	NA	CASSIGRFREQPQHF	TGTGCCAGTAGTATTGGCAGGTTCCGTGAGCAGCCCCAGCATTTT
NA	TRBJ2-2	TRBV11-3	TRBD1	CASSRGTGRTGELFF	TGTGCCAGCAGCCGCGGGACAGGGAGGACCGGGGAGCTGTTTTTT
NA	TRBJ1-3	TRBV15	TRBD1	CATSKYGTGGENTIYF	TGTGCCACCAGCAAGTACGGGACAGGGGGCGAAAACACCATATATTTT
once	TRBJ2-3	TRBV24-1	TRBD2	CATSEPALTSGSTDTQYF	TGTGCCACCAGTGAACCCGCCTTGACTAGCGGGAGCACAGATACGCAGTATTTT
once	TRBJ2-7	TRBV3-1/TRBV3-2	NA	CASSQVQVSYEQYF	TGTGCCAGCAGCCAAGTTCAGGTCTCCTACGAGCAGTACTTC
NA	TRBJ2-2	TRBV10-3	TRBD1	CATQETGGDTGELFF	TGTGCCACCCAGGAGACAGGGGGAGACACCGGGGAGCTGTTTTTT
NA	TRBJ2-7	TRBV4-2	TRBD2	CASSQVSRTSSYEQYF	TGTGCCAGCAGCCAAGTCTCCCGGACTAGCTCCTACGAGCAGTACTTC
NA	TRBJ1-5	TRBV10-3	NA	CAISERSGQGKAPQHF	TGTGCCATCAGTGAGAGGTCAGGTCAGGGAAAGGCGCCCCAGCATTTT
NA	TRBJ1-1	TRBV30	TRBD1	CAWSVRQGVSGFF	TGTGCCTGGAGTGTCAGACAGGGGGTGAGTGGTTTCTTT
NA	TRBJ2-3	TRBV19	TRBD2	CASSPSGATDTQYF	TGTGCCAGTTCTCCTAGCGGAGCGACAGATACGCAGTATTTT